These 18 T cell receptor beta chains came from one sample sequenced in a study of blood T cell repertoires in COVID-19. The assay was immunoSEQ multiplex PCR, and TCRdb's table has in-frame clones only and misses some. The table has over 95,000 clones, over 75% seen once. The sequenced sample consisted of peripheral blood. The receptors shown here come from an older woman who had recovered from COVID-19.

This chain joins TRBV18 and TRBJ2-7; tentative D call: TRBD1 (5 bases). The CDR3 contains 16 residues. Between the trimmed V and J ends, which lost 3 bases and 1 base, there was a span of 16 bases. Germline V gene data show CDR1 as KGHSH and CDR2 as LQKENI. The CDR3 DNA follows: TGTGCCAGCTCACCGCCCCAAGCAGGGATTTCCTACGAGCAGTACTTC. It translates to CASSPPQAGISYEQYF.

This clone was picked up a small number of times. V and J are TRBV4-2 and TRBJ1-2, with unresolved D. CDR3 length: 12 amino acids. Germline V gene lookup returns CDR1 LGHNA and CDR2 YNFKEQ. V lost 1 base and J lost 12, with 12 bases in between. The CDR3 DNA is TGTGCCAGCAGCCAAGGGTGGGCCGTGAACACCTTC. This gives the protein CASSQGWAVNTF.

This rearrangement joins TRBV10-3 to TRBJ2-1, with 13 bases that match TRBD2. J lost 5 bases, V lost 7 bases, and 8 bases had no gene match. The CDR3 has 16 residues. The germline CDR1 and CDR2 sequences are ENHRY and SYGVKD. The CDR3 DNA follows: TGTGCCATCACCGAATTAGGGACTAGCGGGAACAATGAGCAGTTCTTC. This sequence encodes CAITELGTSGNNEQFF.

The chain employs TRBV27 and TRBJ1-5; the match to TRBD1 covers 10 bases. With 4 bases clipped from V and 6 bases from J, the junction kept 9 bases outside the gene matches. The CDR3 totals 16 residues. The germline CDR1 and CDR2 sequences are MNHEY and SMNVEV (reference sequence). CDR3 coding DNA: TGTGCCAGCAGTTCAAGACAGGGGGCGCCTAGTCAGCCCCAGCATTTT. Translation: CASSSRQGAPSQPQHF.

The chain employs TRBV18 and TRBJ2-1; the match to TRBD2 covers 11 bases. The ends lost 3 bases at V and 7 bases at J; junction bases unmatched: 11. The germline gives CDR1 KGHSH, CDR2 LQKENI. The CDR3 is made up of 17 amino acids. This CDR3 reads CASSPLAGGRTLNEQFF. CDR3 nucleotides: TGTGCCAGCTCACCGCTAGCGGGGGGCCGGACTTTGAATGAGCAGTTCTTC.

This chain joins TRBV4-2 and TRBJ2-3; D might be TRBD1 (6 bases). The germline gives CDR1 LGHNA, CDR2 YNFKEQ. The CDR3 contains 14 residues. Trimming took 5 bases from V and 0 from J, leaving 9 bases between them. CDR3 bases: TGTGCCAGCAGCTCCCAGGGGAGCACAGATACGCAGTATTTT. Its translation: CASSSQGSTDTQYF.

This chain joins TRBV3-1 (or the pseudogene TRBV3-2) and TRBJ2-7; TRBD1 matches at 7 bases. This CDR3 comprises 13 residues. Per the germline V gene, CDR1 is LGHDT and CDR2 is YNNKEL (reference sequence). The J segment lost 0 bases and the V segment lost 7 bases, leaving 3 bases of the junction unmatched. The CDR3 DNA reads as TGTGCCAGCAAGTACAGGGGCTCCTACGAGCAGTACTTC. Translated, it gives CASKYRGSYEQYF.

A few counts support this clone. The CDR3 protein is CASSLHRKVAGETQYF. The CDR3 nucleotides read TGTGCCAGCAGTCTTCACCGTAAAGTGGCCGGGGAGACCCAGTACTTC. This chain joins TRBV5-4 and TRBJ2-5; D remains ambiguous. Germline V lookup: CDR1 SGHNT, CDR2 YYREEE (reference sequence). CDR3 length: 16 amino acids. V was trimmed by 5 bases and J by 5 bases, leaving 22 bases between them.

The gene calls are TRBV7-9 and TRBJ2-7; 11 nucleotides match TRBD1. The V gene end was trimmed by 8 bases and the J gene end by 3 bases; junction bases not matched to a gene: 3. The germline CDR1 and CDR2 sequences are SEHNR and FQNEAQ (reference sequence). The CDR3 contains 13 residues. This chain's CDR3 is CASGTGGGYEQYF. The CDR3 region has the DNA TGTGCCAGCGGGACAGGGGGGGGCTACGAGCAGTACTTC.

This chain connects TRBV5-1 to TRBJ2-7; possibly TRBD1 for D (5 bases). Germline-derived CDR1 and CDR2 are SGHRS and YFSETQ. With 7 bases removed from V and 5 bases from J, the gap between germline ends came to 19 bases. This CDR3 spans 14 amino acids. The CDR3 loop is CASGAPGSPNEQYF. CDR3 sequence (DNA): TGCGCCAGCGGGGCTCCAGGGTCTCCCAACGAGCAGTACTTC.

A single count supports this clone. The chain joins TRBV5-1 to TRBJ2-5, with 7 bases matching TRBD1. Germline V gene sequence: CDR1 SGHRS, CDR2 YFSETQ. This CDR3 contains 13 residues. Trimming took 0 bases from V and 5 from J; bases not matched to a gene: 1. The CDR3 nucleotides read TGCGCCAGCAGCTTGGAGGGGGCGGAGACCCAGTACTTC. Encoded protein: CASSLEGAETQYF.

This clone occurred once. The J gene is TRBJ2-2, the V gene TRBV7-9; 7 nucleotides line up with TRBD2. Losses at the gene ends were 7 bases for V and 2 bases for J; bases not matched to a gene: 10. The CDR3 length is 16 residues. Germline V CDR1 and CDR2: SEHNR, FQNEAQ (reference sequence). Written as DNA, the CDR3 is TGTGCCAGCATCCTCTCAAGCGGGGCAAACACCGGGGAGCTGTTTTTT. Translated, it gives CASILSSGANTGELFF.

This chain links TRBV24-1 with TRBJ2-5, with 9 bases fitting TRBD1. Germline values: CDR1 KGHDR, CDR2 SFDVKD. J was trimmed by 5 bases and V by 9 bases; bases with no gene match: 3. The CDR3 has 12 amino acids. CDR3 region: CATGQGSETQYF. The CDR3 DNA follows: TGTGCCACCGGACAGGGGTCGGAGACCCAGTACTTC.

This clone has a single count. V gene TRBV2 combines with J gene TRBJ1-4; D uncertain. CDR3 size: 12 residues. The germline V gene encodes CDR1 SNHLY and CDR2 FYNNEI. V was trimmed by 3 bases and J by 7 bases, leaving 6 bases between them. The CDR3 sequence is CASSDPGEKLFF. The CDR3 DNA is TGTGCCAGCAGTGATCCCGGTGAAAAACTGTTTTTT.

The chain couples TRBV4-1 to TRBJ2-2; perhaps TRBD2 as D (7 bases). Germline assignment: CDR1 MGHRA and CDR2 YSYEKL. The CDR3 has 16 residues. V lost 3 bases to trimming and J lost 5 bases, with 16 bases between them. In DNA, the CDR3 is TGCGCCAGCAGCCAGCCTCGGGGGGCGCTAACCGGGGAGCTGTTTTTT. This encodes CASSQPRGALTGELFF.

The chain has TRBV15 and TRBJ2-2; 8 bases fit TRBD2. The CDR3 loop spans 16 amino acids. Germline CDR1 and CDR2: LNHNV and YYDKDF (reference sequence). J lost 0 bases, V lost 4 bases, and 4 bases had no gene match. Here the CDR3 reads CATSTRLAPNTGELFF. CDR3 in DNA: TGTGCCACCAGCACCCGACTAGCGCCGAACACCGGGGAGCTGTTTTTT.

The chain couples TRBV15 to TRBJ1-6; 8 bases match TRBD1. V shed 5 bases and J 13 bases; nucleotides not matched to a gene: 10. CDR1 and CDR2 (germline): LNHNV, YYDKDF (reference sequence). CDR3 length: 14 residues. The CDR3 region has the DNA TGTGCCACCAGCCAAGTACAGGGGGTCCTCCCCCTCCACTTT. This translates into CATSQVQGVLPLHF.

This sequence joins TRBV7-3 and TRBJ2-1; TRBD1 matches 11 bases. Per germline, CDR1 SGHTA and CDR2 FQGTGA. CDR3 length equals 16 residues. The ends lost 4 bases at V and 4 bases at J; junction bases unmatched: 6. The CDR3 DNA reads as TGTGCCAGCAGCTCCGCCGGGACAGGGGGGTACAATGAGCAGTTCTTC. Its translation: CASSSAGTGGYNEQFF.